This T cell receptor beta chain appears in the sequencing data of a study of cytomegalovirus exposure and HLA in healthy donors. Vbeta (60) and Jbeta (13) primers were used in the PCR. Generated by immunoSEQ multiplex PCR, the TCRdb table keeps only in-frame clones and is missing some. This sample has around 55,000 clones, with 55% to 85% found just once. This CDR3 is built from 16 residues. V was cut by 0 bases and J by 4 bases, with 15 bases left in between. Germline V gene data show CDR1 as SGDLS and CDR2 as YYNGEE. The chain joins TRBV9 to TRBJ2-3; D might be TRBD2 (5 bases). Sequencing was carried out using PBMCs. This clonotype originated in a man aged 40-49 years in good health and CMV-seropositive. Written as DNA, the CDR3 is TGTGCCAGCAGCGTAGCCCCAAGCGGCCTCGCAGATACGCAGTATTTT. This codes for CASSVAPSGLADTQYF. Full variable domain (missing parts from reference TRBV9 and TRBJ2-3): DSGVTQTPKHLITATGQRVTLRCSPRSGDLSVYWYQQSLDQGLQFLIQYYNGEERAKGNILERFSAQQFPDLHSELNLSSLELGDSALYFCASSVAPSGLADTQYFGPGTRLTVL.